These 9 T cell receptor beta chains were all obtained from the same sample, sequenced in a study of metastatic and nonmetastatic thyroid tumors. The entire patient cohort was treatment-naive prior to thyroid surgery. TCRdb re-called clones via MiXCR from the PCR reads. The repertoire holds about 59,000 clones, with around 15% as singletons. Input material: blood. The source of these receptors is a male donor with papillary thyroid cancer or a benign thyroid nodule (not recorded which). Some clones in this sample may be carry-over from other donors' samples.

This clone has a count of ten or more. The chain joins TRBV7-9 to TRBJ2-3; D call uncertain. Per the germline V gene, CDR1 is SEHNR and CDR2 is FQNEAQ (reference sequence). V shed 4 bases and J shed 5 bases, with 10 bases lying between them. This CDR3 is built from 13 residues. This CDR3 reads CASSSRLGDTQYF. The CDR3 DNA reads TGTGCCAGCAGCTCGCGGTTAGGAGATACGCAGTATTTT.

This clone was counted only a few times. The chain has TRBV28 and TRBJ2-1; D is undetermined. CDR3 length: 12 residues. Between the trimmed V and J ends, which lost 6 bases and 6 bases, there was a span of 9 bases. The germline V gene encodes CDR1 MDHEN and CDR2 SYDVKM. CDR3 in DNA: TGTGCCAGCAGCCTTGCCAGCAATGAGCAGTTCTTC. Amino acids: CASSLASNEQFF.

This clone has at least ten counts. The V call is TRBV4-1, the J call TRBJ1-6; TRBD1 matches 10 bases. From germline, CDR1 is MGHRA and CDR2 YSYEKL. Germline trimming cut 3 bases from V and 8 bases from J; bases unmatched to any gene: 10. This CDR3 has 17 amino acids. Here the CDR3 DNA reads TGCGCCAGCAGCCAGCCGGACAGGGGGAGGATGGATTCACCCCTCCACTTT. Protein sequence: CASSQPDRGRMDSPLHF.

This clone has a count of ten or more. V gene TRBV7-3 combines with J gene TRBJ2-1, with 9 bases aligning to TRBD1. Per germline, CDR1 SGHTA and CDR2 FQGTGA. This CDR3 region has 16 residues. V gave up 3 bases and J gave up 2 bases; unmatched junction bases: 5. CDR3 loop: CASSFSGTGPYNEQFF. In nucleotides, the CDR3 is TGTGCCAGCAGCTTCTCCGGGACAGGGCCCTACAATGAGCAGTTCTTC.

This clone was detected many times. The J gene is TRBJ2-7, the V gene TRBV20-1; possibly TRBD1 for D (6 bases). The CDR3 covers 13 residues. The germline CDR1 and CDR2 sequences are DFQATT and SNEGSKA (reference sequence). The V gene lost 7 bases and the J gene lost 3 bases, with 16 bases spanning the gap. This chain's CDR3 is CSVGDTRNYEQYV. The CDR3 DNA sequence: TGCAGTGTTGGGGACACACGAAACTACGAGCAGTACGTC.

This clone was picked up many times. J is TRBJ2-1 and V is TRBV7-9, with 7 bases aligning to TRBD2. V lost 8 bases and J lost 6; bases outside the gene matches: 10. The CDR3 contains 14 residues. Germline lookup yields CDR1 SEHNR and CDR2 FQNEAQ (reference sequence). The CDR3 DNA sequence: TGTGCCAGCGTCGCGGGAGCGGCTGGCAATGAGCAGTTCTTC. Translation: CASVAGAAGNEQFF.

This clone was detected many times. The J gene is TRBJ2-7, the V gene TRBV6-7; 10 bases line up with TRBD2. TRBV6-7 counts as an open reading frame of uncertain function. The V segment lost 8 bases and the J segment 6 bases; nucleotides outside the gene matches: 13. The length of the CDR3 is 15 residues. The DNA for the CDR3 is TGTGCCAGCGCGGACCTCCGGACTAGCGGAAGCGAGCAGTACTTC. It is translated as CASADLRTSGSEQYF.

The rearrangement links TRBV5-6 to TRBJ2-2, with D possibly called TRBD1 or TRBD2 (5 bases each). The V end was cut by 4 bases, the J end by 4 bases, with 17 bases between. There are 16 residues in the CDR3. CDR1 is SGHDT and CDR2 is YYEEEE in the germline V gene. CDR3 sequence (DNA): TGTGCCAGCAGCATGGGACCAAATCAAGGCACCGGGGAGCTGTTTTTT. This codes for CASSMGPNQGTGELFF.

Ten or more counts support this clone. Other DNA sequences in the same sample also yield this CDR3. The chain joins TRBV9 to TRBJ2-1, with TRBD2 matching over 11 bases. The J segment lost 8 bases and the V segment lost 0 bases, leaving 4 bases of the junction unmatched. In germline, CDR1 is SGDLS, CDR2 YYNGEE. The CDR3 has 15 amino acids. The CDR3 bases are TGTGCCAGCAGCGTAGTAGCGGGGGGGCACGATGAGCAGTTCTTC. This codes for CASSVVAGGHDEQFF.